The 10 T cell receptor beta chains in this list originate from one sample, sequenced in a study of PD-1 blockade in mismatch repair-deficient tumors. The method was immunoSEQ multiplex PCR; TCRdb's version includes in-frame clones alone and lacks a portion of them. The sample holds under 150,000 clones, roughly nine tenths seen once. Material: peripheral blood, obtained 44 weeks after starting pembrolizumab. The source is an adult with mismatch repair-deficient cancer.

Concerning this clone itself: A far larger clone differs by one base, so this is likely a read error. The genes are TRBV29-1 and TRBJ1-2, with 8 bases identical to TRBD1. The CDR3 has 14 residues. Germline CDR1 reads SQVTM; CDR2 reads ANQGSEA. DNA for the CDR3: TGCACCGTTGTGCCCGGGACAGGAGCCTATGGCTACACCTTC. Translating gives CTVVPGTGAYGYTF.

This clone was seen once. The CDR3 nucleotides read TGTGCCAGCAGCTTAGGGACCCAGGGACCCTACGAGCAGTACTTC. It is translated as CASSLGTQGPYEQYF. The V and J genes are TRBV13 and TRBJ2-7; D might be TRBD1 or TRBD2, each matching 5 bases. V was shortened by 0 bases and J by 2 bases, with 11 bases between the two germline ends. Germline V gene sequence: CDR1 PRHDT, CDR2 FYEKMQ (reference sequence). The CDR3 covers 15 residues.

In its sample, this clone was seen a few times. As DNA, the CDR3 is TGTGCCAGCAGCTTTTCCCGACAGGTCCCAACCGGGGAGCTGTTTTTT. Its protein product is CASSFSRQVPTGELFF. The chain uses TRBV7-9 and TRBJ2-2, with D maybe TRBD1 (6 bases). Germline V gene data show CDR1 as SEHNR and CDR2 as FQNEAQ (reference sequence). Trimming left V 3 bases short and J 5 bases short, with 16 bases between. This CDR3 is built from 16 residues.

The CDR3 DNA reads TGTGCCAGCAGTACCCCCAGGACAGCGTCCTACGAGCAGTACTTC. Encoded protein: CASSTPRTASYEQYF. This chain connects TRBV28 to TRBJ2-7; maybe TRBD1 (6 bases). V lost 5 bases to trimming and J lost 1 base, with 15 bases between them. The germline V gene encodes CDR1 MDHEN and CDR2 SYDVKM. This CDR3 is 15 amino acids long.

The chain carries TRBV7-9 and TRBJ2-5; 7 bases align to TRBD2. The J segment lost 7 bases and the V segment lost 5 bases, leaving 13 bases of the junction unmatched. The CDR3 sequence is 15 residues long. CDR1 and CDR2 from the germline V gene are SEHNR and FQNEAQ (reference sequence). The CDR3 coding sequence is TGTGCCAGCAGCCCCAATAGACTAGTAGCGGGGACCCAGTACTTC. Amino acids: CASSPNRLVAGTQYF. Variable domain in full (rest from reference TRBV7-9 and TRBJ2-5): DTGVSQNPRHKITKRGQNVTFRCDPISEHNRLYWYRQTLGQGPEFLTYFQNEAQLEKSRLLSDRFSAERPKGSFSTLEIQRTEQGDSAMYLCASSPNRLVAGTQYFGPGTRLLVL.

The chain has TRBV10-3 and TRBJ2-1; unclear D gene. V was cut by 2 bases and J by 0 bases, with 11 bases left in between. The CDR3 is 16 residues long. Germline V gene sequence: CDR1 ENHRY, CDR2 SYGVKD. CDR3 bases: TGTGCCATCAGTGAGCCAGCCCTGAGCTCCTACAATGAGCAGTTCTTC. Translating it yields CAISEPALSSYNEQFF.

The chain combines TRBV6-1 with TRBJ1-5; D remains unclear. This CDR3 comprises 13 residues. Germline V gene data show CDR1 as MNHNS and CDR2 as SASEGT. Between the trimmed V and J ends, which lost 6 bases and 4 bases, there was a span of 10 bases. CDR3 region: CASRDLVNQPQHF. CDR3 nucleotide sequence: TGTGCCAGCAGGGACTTAGTAAATCAGCCCCAGCATTTT.

The chain is built from TRBV5-1 and TRBJ2-2, with 9 bases fitting TRBD2. The trim removed 3 bases at V and 1 base at J, leaving 4 bases unmatched. The V gene's germline CDR1 is SGHRS and CDR2 YFSETQ. The CDR3 totals 16 residues. In DNA, the CDR3 is TGCGCCAGCAGCTCGGTAGCGGGAGTGAACACCGGGGAGCTGTTTTTT. The encoded protein is CASSSVAGVNTGELFF.

The chain's CDR3 is CASSLDGSEQYF. Written as DNA, the CDR3 is TGTGCCAGCAGCTTAGACGGCAGCGAGCAGTACTTC. The J gene is TRBJ2-7, the V gene TRBV11-3; D remains unclear. This CDR3 is built from 12 residues. Trimming shortened V by 0 bases and J by 6 bases, and 6 bases separated the two germline ends. The V gene's germline CDR1 is SGHNT and CDR2 YENEEA.

The rearrangement uses TRBV25-1 and TRBJ1-3, with a weak D call TRBD1 (5 bases). The CDR3 runs to 14 residues. CDR1 and CDR2 (germline): MGHDK, SYGVNS. Trimming removed 3 bases at V and 2 bases at J, with 8 bases between. The CDR3 loop reads CASSDSGAGNTIYF. The CDR3 DNA reads as TGTGCCAGCAGTGATTCGGGGGCTGGAAACACCATATATTTT.